This T cell receptor (beta chain) was sequenced during a study of beta chain features in type 1 diabetes. Study results and limitations: Researchers cautioned that cDNA sequencing could over-represent cells with high TCR expression. VDJ junctions in type 1 diabetes patients carried more deletions and fewer insertions. PCR might favor shorter templates, equally in patients and controls. There was a moderate but significant shortening of TCRB CDR3s in all four CD4+ subsets of Type 1 diabetes patients.

This clone appeared a few times. The target antigen is unknown. The isolated RNA, all of it, was reverse transcribed, so expressed TCRB transcripts were what got sequenced. Generated by immunoSEQ multiplex PCR, the TCRdb table keeps only in-frame clones and is missing some. The sample yields roughly 140,000 clones, 10% to 13% seen once. The germline gives CDR1 SGHVS, CDR2 FNYEAQ. The CDR3 totals 17 residues. V lost 2 bases and J 4 bases, leaving 20 bases between the germline ends. It was via CD45RO/CCR7/CD25/CD127/CD95/CD27 that CD4+ naive, central memory, regulatory and stem cell-like memory cells were sorted.

Specimen: central memory CD4+ T cells from blood. The origin of this receptor is a man aged 30-40 years with type 1 diabetes. V and J are TRBV7-6 and TRBJ2-5, with a possible D match to TRBD1 (5 bases). The CDR3 DNA reads TGTGCCAGCAGCTTAAACCAGGGCATTGCTGTGGGAGAGACCCAGTACTTC. Amino acid sequence: CASSLNQGIAVGETQYF. Looking up the rest from reference TRBV7-6 and TRBJ2-5 gives the full variable domain: GAGVSQSPRYKVTKRGQDVALRCDPISGHVSLYWYRQALGQGPEFLTYFNYEAQQDKSGLPNDRFSAERPEGSISTLTIQRTEQRDSAMYRCASSLNQGIAVGETQYFGPGTRLLVL.